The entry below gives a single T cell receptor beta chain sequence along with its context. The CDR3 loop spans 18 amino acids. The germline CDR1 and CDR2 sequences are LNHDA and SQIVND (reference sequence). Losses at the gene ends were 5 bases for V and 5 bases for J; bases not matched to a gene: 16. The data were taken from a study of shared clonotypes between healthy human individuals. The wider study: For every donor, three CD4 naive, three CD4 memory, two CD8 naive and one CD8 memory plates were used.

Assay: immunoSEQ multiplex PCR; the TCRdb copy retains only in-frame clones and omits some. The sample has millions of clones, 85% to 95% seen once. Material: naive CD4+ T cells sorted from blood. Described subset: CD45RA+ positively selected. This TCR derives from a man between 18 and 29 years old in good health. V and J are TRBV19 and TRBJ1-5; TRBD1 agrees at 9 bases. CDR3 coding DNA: TGTGCCAGTAGTTTCCTCCGCGCCACAGGGGGCTTGGATCAGCCCCAGCATTTT. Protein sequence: CASSFLRATGGLDQPQHF.